This T cell receptor (beta chain) stems from a study of shared T cell receptors in the human thymus. Method: immunoSEQ multiplex PCR; TCRdb's copy keeps in-frame clones and lacks some. The sample yields more than 550,000 clones, roughly 88% seen once. Germline-derived CDR1 and CDR2 are SNHLY and FYNNEI. With 10 bases removed from V and 3 bases from J, the gap between germline ends came to 24 bases. The CDR3 is 16 residues long. The same data also went into a second study, on human thymus T cells. That source reports: Corrective surgery for congenital heart defects was being performed on the healthy Finnish infants who served as donors. Obtained as resections during corrective heart surgery, the thymus tissue was then studied. Related studies noted strongly shared thymic repertoires across unrelated people.

This receptor was taken from a girl under three years old with a congenital heart defect. This chain connects TRBV2 to TRBJ1-1; TRBD1 might be the D (5 bases). The sequenced material came from thymocytes. The CDR3 region is CANPTEKIREDTEAFF. The CDR3, as DNA: TGTGCCAACCCGACAGAAAAGATCAGGGAGGACACTGAAGCTTTCTTT.